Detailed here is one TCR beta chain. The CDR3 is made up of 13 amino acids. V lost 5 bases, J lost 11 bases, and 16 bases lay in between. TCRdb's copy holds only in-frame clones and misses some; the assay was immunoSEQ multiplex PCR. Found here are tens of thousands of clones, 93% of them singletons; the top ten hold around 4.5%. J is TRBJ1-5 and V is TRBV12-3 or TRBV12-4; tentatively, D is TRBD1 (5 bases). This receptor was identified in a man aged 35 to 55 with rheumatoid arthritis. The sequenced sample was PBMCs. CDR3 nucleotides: TGTGCCAGCAGTCCCGGGGCGGGGATGGCCCAGCATTTT. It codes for CASSPGAGMAQHF.